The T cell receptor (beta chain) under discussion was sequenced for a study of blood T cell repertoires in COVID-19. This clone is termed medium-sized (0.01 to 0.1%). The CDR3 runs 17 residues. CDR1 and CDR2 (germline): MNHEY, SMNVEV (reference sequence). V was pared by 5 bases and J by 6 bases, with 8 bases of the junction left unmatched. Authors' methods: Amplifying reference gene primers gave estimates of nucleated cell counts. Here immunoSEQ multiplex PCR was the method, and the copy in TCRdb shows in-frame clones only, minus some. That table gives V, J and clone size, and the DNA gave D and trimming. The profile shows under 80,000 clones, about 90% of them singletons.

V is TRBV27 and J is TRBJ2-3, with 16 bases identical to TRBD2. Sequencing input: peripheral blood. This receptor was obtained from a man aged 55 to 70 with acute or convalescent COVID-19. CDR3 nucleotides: TGTGCCAGCAGTCTAGGGACTAGCGGGGGGGCTGTGGATACGCAGTATTTT. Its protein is CASSLGTSGGAVDTQYF.